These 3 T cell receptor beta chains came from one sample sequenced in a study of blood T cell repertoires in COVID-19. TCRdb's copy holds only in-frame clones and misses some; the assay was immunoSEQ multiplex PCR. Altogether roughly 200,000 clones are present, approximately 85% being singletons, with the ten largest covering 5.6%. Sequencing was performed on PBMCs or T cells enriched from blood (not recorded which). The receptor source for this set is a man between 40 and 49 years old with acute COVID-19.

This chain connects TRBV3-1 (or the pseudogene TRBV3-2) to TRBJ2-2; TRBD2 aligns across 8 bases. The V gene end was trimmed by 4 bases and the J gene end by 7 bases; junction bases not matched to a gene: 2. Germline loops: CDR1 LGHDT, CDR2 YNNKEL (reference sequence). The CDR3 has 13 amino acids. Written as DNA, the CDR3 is TGTGCCAGCAGCCTTGCGGGAGGCGGGGAGCTGTTTTTT. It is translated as CASSLAGGGELFF.

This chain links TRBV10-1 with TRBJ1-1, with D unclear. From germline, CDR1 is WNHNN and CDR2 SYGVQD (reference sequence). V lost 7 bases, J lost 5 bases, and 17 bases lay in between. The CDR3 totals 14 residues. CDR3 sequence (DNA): TGCGCCAGCACTTCGTCTTTCGGGGTAACTGAAGCTTTCTTT. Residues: CASTSSFGVTEAFF.

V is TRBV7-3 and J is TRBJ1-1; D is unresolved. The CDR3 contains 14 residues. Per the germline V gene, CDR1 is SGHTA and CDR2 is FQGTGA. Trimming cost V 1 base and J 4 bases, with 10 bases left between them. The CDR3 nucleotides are TGTGCCAGCAGCTTAATTGTGTCGTCCACTGAAGCTTTCTTT. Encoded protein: CASSLIVSSTEAFF.